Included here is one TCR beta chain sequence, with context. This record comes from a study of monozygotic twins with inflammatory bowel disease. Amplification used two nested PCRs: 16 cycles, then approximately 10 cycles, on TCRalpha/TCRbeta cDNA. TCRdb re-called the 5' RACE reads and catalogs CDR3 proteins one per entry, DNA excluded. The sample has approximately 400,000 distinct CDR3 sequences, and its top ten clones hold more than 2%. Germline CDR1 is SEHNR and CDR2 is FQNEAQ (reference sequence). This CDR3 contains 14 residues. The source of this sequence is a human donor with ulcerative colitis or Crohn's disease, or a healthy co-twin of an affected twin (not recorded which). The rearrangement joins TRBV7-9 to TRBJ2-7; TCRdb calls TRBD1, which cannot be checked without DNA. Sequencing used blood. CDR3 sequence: CASTGGQGMDEQYF.